The clone carrying this T cell receptor (beta chain) was seen a few times. The antigen is undetermined. This specimen belongs to a study of response to subunit inactivated influenza vaccine. Notes on the study in general: New T cells are recruited in small numbers by each seasonal influenza vaccination, according to the authors' suggestion.

CDR3 length equals 15 residues. Germline lookup yields CDR1 ENHRY and CDR2 SYGVKD. The junction had 11 bases not matched to a gene; V was cut back by 5 bases and J by 8 bases. From the RT-PCR reads, TCRdb called clonotypes with MiXCR, one entry per CDR3 protein. Of 700,000 to 900,000 distinct CDR3 sequences in the sample, about 20% were seen once. The sample in question was PBMCs from blood, obtained 5 to 6 days after vaccination. V is TRBV10-3 and J is TRBJ2-1, with 8 nucleotides matching TRBD2. The TCR comes from a man between 50 and 59 years old who received an inactivated influenza vaccine. CDR3 in amino acids: CAISFSGKGGDEQFF. CDR3 DNA sequence: TGTGCCATCAGTTTTAGCGGGAAGGGAGGCGATGAGCAGTTCTTC.